Shown below are 25 T cell receptor beta chains from a single sample sequenced in a study of high-grade serous ovarian cancer treatment subgroups. Sequencing was performed with immunoSEQ multiplex PCR; in TCRdb, only in-frame clones are kept and a portion is missing. The sample holds 7,000 to 10,000 clones, 75% to 80% seen once. Tumor samples were taken before definitive surgery or chemotherapy. The sample consisted of tumor tissue. The receptors were sampled from a human donor with high-grade serous ovarian cancer.

This clone is judged medium-sized. The chain employs TRBV5-1 and TRBJ1-6; no reliable D call. The CDR3 is 15 amino acids. From germline, CDR1 is SGHRS and CDR2 YFSETQ. V dropped 0 bases and J dropped 9 bases, with 13 bases sitting between them. The CDR3 DNA reads as TGCGCCAGCAGCTTGGGTCAGGTTTTTAGTTCACCCCTCCACTTT. This translates into CASSLGQVFSSPLHF.

V usage is TRBV6-5 and J usage is TRBJ2-3, with unresolved D. V lost 5 bases, J lost 1 base, and 7 bases lay in between. Looked up from germline, CDR1 is MNHEY and CDR2 is SVGAGI. The CDR3 sequence is 13 residues long. This CDR3 is CASSPPGTDTQYF. The CDR3 coding sequence is TGTGCCAGCAGTCCACCCGGCACAGATACGCAGTATTTT.

The CDR3 sequence: CASSLAPENQPQHF. Written as DNA, the CDR3 is TGCGCCAGCAGCTTGGCGCCGGAAAACCAGCCCCAGCATTTT. The rearrangement joins TRBV5-1 to TRBJ1-5; D unclear. V was shortened by 0 bases and J by 7 bases, with 11 bases between the two germline ends. Germline V lookup: CDR1 SGHRS, CDR2 YFSETQ. The CDR3 is made up of 14 amino acids.

The chain employs TRBV7-8 and TRBJ1-5, with no clear D. Trimming left V 5 bases short and J 0 bases short, with 17 bases between. Per germline, CDR1 SGHVS and CDR2 FQNEAQ. The length of the CDR3 is 17 residues. This CDR3 reads CASSLEAKINSNQPQHF. The CDR3 DNA is TGTGCCAGCAGCCTAGAGGCGAAAATCAATAGCAATCAGCCCCAGCATTTT.

This chain connects TRBV6-5 to TRBJ1-5; TRBD1 might be the D (5 bases). Germline V gives CDR1 MNHEY, CDR2 SVGAGI. The CDR3 loop spans 14 amino acids. The V gene lost 4 bases and the J gene lost 1 base, with 8 bases spanning the gap. The CDR3 here is CASSWGGSNQPQHF. The CDR3 DNA is TGTGCCAGCAGTTGGGGGGGGAGCAATCAGCCCCAGCATTTT.

The chain is built from TRBV11-2 and TRBJ2-1; D is ambiguous. V shed 3 bases and J shed 0 bases, with 12 bases lying between them. CDR3 length: 16 residues. Germline V gene sequence: CDR1 SGHAT, CDR2 FQNNGV. CDR3 in DNA: TGTGCCAGCAGCTTTTTATCCTCGAGCTCCTACAATGAGCAGTTCTTC. This encodes CASSFLSSSSYNEQFF.

This rearrangement joins TRBV14 to TRBJ2-7, with TRBD2 as a possible D gene (6 bases). V was trimmed by 3 bases and J by 3 bases, leaving 15 bases between them. CDR3 length: 15 amino acids. Germline-derived CDR1 and CDR2 are SGHDN and FVKESK. The DNA of the CDR3 is TGTGCCAGCAGCCAGTGGGGGGTCAACAACTACGAGCAGTACTTC. Protein sequence: CASSQWGVNNYEQYF.

This clone was detected only a few times. The chain combines TRBV27 with TRBJ2-6; 7 nucleotides agree with TRBD1. The germline gives CDR1 MNHEY, CDR2 SMNVEV (reference sequence). V shed 5 bases, J shed 0 bases, and the junction held 7 bases outside the gene matches. This CDR3 is built from 17 residues. This chain's CDR3 is CASSTLTGPSGANVLTF. Here the CDR3 DNA reads TGTGCCAGCAGTACCCTGACAGGGCCCTCTGGGGCCAACGTCCTGACTTTC.

The V call is TRBV4-3, the J call TRBJ1-6; a weak D match, TRBD1 (5 bases). Germline values: CDR1 LGHNA, CDR2 YSLEER. CDR3 length: 15 amino acids. V dropped 0 bases and J dropped 10 bases, with 13 bases sitting between them. Here the CDR3 reads CASSQELRQRSPLHF. CDR3 DNA sequence: TGCGCCAGCAGCCAAGAGCTTCGACAGAGATCACCCCTCCACTTT.

The V gene is TRBV5-6, the J gene TRBJ2-7, with D possibly matching TRBD1 (5 bases). Germline loops: CDR1 SGHDT, CDR2 YYEEEE. V was cut by 4 bases and J by 4 bases, with 18 bases left in between. The CDR3 spans 15 residues. Here the CDR3 reads CASSPVGGARYEQYF. For the CDR3, the DNA is TGTGCCAGCAGCCCGGTTGGTGGGGCTCGATACGAGCAGTACTTC. Supplemented by reference TRBV5-6 and TRBJ2-7, the full variable domain reads DAGVTQSPTHLIKTRGQQVTLRCSPKSGHDTVSWYQQALGQGPQFIFQYYEEEERQRGNFPDRFSGHQFPNYSSELNVNALLLGDSALYLCASSPVGGARYEQYFGPGTRLTVT.

The CDR3 protein is CASSPLPTGTGKGSGNTIYF. CDR3 in DNA: TGTGCCAGTAGTCCCCTCCCCACCGGGACAGGAAAAGGATCTGGAAACACCATATATTTT. J is TRBJ1-3 and V is TRBV19; 8 positions agree with TRBD1. Germline V gene data show CDR1 as LNHDA and CDR2 as SQIVND (reference sequence). This CDR3 is 20 amino acids long. Unmatched junction bases numbered 19, after V lost 5 bases and J lost 1 base.

The V call is TRBV5-1, the J call TRBJ2-5; D perhaps matches TRBD2 (6 bases). Germline-derived CDR1 and CDR2 are SGHRS and YFSETQ. The germline V and J ends were trimmed by 3 bases and 14 bases, with 14 bases remaining between them. This CDR3 spans 11 amino acids. CDR3 protein: CASSSGGGNYF. Written as DNA, the CDR3 is TGCGCCAGCAGCTCCGGAGGCGGGAATTACTTC.

This clone is a singleton in its sample. V gene TRBV11-2 combines with J gene TRBJ2-5, with TRBD1 as a possible D gene (5 bases). The end of the DNA aligns better with TRBJ2-7, so the J call may be wrong. CDR3 size: 11 residues. CDR1 is SGHAT and CDR2 is FQNNGV in the germline V gene. The CDR3 nucleotides read TGTGCCAGCAGCTTTCAGGGCGAGCAGTACTTC. It translates to CASSFQGEQYF.

This chain connects TRBV6-5 to TRBJ2-7, with a tentative D call TRBD1 (5 bases). Germline loops: CDR1 MNHEY, CDR2 SVGAGI. The ends were cut back, 6 bases at V and 11 bases at J, with 14 bases in the middle. This CDR3 is built from 11 residues. DNA of the CDR3: TGTGCCAGCAGAGAACAGGAAAAGGAGTACTTC. Its protein is CASREQEKEYF.

This sequence joins TRBV4-1 and TRBJ1-1; no definite D call. V was cut by 1 base and J by 0 bases, with 12 bases left in between. Germline V lookup: CDR1 MGHRA, CDR2 YSYEKL. There are 16 residues in the CDR3. DNA for the CDR3: TGCGCCAGCAGCCAAGGCGTGTCGGGGATGAACACTGAAGCTTTCTTT. Translation: CASSQGVSGMNTEAFF.

A note on this clone: A junction boundary mismatches the germline segment, possibly from a read error. Here the CDR3 reads CASSLWGQGPIHF. Written as DNA, the CDR3 is TGTGCCAGCAGTTTGTGGGGACAGGGCCCAATCCACTTC. The J gene is TRBJ2-5, the V gene TRBV27; TRBD1 matches 9 bases. CDR3 length equals 13 residues. Germline V gene lookup returns CDR1 MNHEY and CDR2 SMNVEV (reference sequence).

The chain has TRBV5-1 and TRBJ2-1; D is unclear. Trimming removed 7 bases from V and 8 bases from J, with 13 bases in between. This CDR3 spans 12 amino acids. Looked up from germline, CDR1 is SGHRS and CDR2 is YFSETQ. CDR3: CASALKSDEQFF. CDR3 sequence (DNA): TGCGCCAGCGCTCTTAAGTCGGATGAGCAGTTCTTC.

V usage is TRBV7-9 and J usage is TRBJ2-7; no clear D. The CDR3 runs to 13 residues. Germline CDR1 is SEHNR and CDR2 is FQNEAQ (reference sequence). V dropped 4 bases and J dropped 0 bases, with 7 bases sitting between them. DNA of the CDR3: TGTGCCAGCAGCTCGACACTCTCCTACGAGCAGTACTTC. It specifies CASSSTLSYEQYF.

The chain combines TRBV6-5 with TRBJ1-1; 7 positions match TRBD1. This CDR3 comprises 13 residues. V lost 5 bases, J lost 7 bases, and 7 bases stayed unmatched. Germline V gene data show CDR1 as MNHEY and CDR2 as SVGAGI. This CDR3 is CASSRRQGFEAFF. DNA for the CDR3: TGTGCCAGCAGTAGACGACAGGGCTTTGAAGCTTTCTTT.

This rearrangement joins TRBV7-9 to TRBJ2-1; D might be TRBD1 or TRBD2, each matching 5 bases. V lost 4 bases to trimming and J lost 0 bases, with 16 bases between them. The CDR3 extends over 17 amino acids. Germline CDR1 is SEHNR and CDR2 is FQNEAQ (reference sequence). The CDR3 nucleotides read TGTGCCAGCAGCTCCAACCGCCTGGGGACCTCCTACAATGAGCAGTTCTTC. Amino acids: CASSSNRLGTSYNEQFF.

This clone was observed a few times. The chain recombines TRBV29-1 with TRBJ2-2, with no clear D. Germline V gives CDR1 SQVTM, CDR2 ANQGSEA. This CDR3 region has 13 residues. Trimming pared 7 bases from V and 0 bases from J, leaving 9 bases between. As DNA, the CDR3 is TGCAGCGCCCCGGAGTCGAACACCGGGGAGCTGTTTTTT. Amino acid sequence: CSAPESNTGELFF.

This clone was seen just once. J is TRBJ2-7 and V is TRBV2; D tentatively fits TRBD1 or TRBD2 (5 bases each). Trimming took 7 bases from V and 5 from J, leaving 21 bases between them. The germline CDR1 and CDR2 sequences are SNHLY and FYNNEI. This CDR3 comprises 15 residues. The CDR3 nucleotides are TGTGCCAGCAATAACCGGGACCAGGACCCCCACGAGCAGTACTTC. This codes for CASNNRDQDPHEQYF.

This clone was seen a handful of times. The genes are TRBV27 and TRBJ1-2, with TRBD1 identical over 9 bases. Trimming took 6 bases from V and 4 from J; bases not matched to a gene: 0. Germline values: CDR1 MNHEY, CDR2 SMNVEV (reference sequence). CDR3 length: 12 amino acids. The CDR3 loop is CASRTGGYGYTF. CDR3 nucleotides: TGTGCCAGCAGGACAGGGGGCTATGGCTACACCTTC.

The chain recombines TRBV6-5 with TRBJ1-6; a weak D match, TRBD1 (6 bases). Trimming cost V 0 bases and J 9 bases, with 12 bases left between them. Germline V lookup: CDR1 MNHEY, CDR2 SVGAGI. The CDR3 consists of 15 residues. The DNA for the CDR3 is TGTGCCAGCAGTTACTCTTCACAGGGTGGTTCACCCCTCCACTTT. It translates to CASSYSSQGGSPLHF.

This clone was detected only a few times. V usage is TRBV19 and J usage is TRBJ2-3; no reliable D call. CDR1 is LNHDA and CDR2 is SQIVND in the germline V gene (reference sequence). The CDR3 is made up of 13 amino acids. Trimming took 1 base from V and 1 from J, leaving 3 bases between them. The CDR3 DNA follows: TGTGCCAGTAGTATAGCAGGCACAGATACGCAGTATTTT. The encoded protein is CASSIAGTDTQYF.